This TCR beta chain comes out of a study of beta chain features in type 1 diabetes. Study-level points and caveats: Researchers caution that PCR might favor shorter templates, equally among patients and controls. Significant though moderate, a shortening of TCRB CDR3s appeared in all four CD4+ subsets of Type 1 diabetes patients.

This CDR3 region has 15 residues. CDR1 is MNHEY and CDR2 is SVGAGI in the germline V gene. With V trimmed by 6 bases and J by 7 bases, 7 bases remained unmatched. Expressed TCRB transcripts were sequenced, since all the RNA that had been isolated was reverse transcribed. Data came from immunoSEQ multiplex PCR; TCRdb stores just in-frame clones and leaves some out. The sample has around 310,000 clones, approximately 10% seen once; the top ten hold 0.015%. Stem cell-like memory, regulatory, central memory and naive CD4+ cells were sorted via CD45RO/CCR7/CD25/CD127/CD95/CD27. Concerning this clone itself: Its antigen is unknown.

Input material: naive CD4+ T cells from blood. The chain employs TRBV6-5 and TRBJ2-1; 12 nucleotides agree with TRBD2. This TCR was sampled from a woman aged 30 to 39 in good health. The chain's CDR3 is CASRATSGRPNEQFF. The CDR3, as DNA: TGTGCCAGCAGGGCGACTAGCGGGAGACCGAATGAGCAGTTCTTC.